The clone carrying this T cell receptor beta chain was picked up many times. Its antigen is currently unknown. From RNA transcripts, TCR beta CDR3 regions were amplified. The HTBI primer set drove a first-round RT-PCR of the TCR CDR3. TCRdb reanalysed the multiplex PCR reads using MiXCR and keeps one entry per CDR3 protein. Of 33,000 or so distinct CDR3 sequences listed, around half are singletons. The length of the CDR3 is 14 residues. The germline gives CDR1 DFQATT, CDR2 SNEGSKA (reference sequence). V gave up 2 bases and J gave up 1 base, with 11 bases separating them. This entry comes from a study of T cells in Graves' hyperthyroidism and ophthalmopathy. Study at large: It was at initial diagnosis, before any treatment, that peripheral blood was collected.

Study-level points and caveats: Using 13 V-J features, a model discriminated ophthalmopathy from stable hyperthyroidism. Most clonotypes that expanded in the thyroid above 0.001 also showed up in blood.

The chain uses TRBV20-1 and TRBJ1-1; unclear D gene. The sample taken for sequencing was blood. This TCR was sampled from a woman aged 45-65 years with Graves' hyperthyroidism that later progressed to Graves' ophthalmopathy. The DNA for the CDR3 is TGCAGTGCTAGACAGTTGCCGGGGAACACTGAAGCTTTCTTT. Amino acids: CSARQLPGNTEAFF.